This T cell receptor (beta chain) appears in the sequencing data of a study of cytomegalovirus exposure and HLA in healthy donors. For the study at large: Earlier work reported approximately 110 million unique TCR beta sequences from about 170 million T cells.

Primers: 60 Vbeta forward and 13 Jbeta reverse. TCRdb's table, derived via immunoSEQ multiplex PCR, lists solely in-frame clones and lacks some. The sample consists of under 200,000 clones, around 76% of them appearing once. Comments on this clone: The antigen is not known.

Regarding the study as a whole: Near-uniform donor sequencing depth was presumed by presence/absence analyses.

The sequence derives from a girl aged 10 to 17 in good health and CMV-seropositive. The sample consisted of PBMCs.

The chain's CDR3 is CASSLLAGGSRDEQFF. The CDR3 DNA follows: TGTGCCAGCAGCTTACTAGCGGGAGGGTCGAGGGATGAGCAGTTCTTC. The chain is built from TRBV5-8 and TRBJ2-1, with 13 bases matching TRBD2. CDR1 is SGHTS, CDR2 YDEGEE, per germline. With V trimmed by 2 bases and J by 8 bases, 7 bases remained unmatched. This CDR3 is built from 16 residues.